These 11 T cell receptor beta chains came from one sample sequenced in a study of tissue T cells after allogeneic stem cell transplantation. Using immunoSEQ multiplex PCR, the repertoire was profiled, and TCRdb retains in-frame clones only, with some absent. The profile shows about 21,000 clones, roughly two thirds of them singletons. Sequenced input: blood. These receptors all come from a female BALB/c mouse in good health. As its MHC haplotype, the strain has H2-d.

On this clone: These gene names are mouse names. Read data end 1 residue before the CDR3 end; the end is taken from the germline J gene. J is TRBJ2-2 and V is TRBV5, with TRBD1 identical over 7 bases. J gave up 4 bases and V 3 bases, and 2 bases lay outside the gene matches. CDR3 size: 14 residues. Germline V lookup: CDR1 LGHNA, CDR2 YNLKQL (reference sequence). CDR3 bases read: TGTGCCAGCAGCCACCCAGGGGGCACCGGGCAGCTCTAC. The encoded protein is CASSHPGGTGQLY. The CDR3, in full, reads CASSHPGGTGQLYF.

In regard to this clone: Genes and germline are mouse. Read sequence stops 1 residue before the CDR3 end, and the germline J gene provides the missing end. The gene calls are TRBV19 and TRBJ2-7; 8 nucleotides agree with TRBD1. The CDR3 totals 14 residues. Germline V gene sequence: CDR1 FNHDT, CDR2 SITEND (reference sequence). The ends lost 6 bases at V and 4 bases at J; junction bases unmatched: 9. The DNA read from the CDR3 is TGTGCCAGCACCCTGACAGGGGCGTTATATGAACAGTAC. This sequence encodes CASTLTGALYEQY. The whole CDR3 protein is CASTLTGALYEQYF.

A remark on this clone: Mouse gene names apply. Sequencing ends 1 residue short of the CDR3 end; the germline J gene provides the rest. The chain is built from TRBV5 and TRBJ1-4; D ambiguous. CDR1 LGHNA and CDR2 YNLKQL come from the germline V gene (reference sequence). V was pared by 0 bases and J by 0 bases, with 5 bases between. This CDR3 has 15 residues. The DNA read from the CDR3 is TGTGCCAGCAGCCAAGACGGGATTTCCAACGAAAGATTATTT. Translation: CASSQDGISNERLF. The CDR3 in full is CASSQDGISNERLFF.

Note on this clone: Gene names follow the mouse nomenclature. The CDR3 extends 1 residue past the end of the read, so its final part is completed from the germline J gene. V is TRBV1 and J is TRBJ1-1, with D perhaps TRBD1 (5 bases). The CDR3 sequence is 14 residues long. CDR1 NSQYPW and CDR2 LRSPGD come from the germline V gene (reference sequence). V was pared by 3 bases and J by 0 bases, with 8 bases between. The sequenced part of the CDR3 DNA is TGCACCTGCAGTGCCGGGACGACAAACACAGAAGTCTTC. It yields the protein CTCSAGTTNTEVF. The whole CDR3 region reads CTCSAGTTNTEVFF.

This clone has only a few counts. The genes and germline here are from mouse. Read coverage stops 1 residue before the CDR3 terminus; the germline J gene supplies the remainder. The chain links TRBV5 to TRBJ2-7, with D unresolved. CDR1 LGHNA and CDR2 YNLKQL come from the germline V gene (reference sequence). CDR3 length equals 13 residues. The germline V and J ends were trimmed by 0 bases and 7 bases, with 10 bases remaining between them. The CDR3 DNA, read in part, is TGTGCCAGCAGCCAAGATCAAGGGTGGGAACAGTAC. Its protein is CASSQDQGWEQY. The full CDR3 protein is CASSQDQGWEQYF.

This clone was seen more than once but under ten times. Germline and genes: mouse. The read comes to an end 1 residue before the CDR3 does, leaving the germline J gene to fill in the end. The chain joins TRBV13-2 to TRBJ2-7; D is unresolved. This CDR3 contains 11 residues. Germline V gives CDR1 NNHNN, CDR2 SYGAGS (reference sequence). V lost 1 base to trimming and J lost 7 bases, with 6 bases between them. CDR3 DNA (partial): TGTGCCAGCGGTGATCCGGGAGAACAGTAC. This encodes CASGDPGEQY. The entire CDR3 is CASGDPGEQYF.

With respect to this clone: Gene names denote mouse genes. The CDR3: CASSDVGGRSGQLYF. The DNA read from the CDR3 is TGTGCCAGCAGTGATGTGGGGGGGCGCTCCGGGCAGCTCTAC. The chain has TRBV13-1 and TRBJ2-2, with 9 bases fitting TRBD2. Read sequence stops 1 residue before the CDR3 end, and the germline J gene provides the missing end. Germline CDR1 is NSHNY and CDR2 is SYGAGN. Trimming took 0 bases from V and 6 from J; bases not matched to a gene: 3. The CDR3 runs to 15 residues.

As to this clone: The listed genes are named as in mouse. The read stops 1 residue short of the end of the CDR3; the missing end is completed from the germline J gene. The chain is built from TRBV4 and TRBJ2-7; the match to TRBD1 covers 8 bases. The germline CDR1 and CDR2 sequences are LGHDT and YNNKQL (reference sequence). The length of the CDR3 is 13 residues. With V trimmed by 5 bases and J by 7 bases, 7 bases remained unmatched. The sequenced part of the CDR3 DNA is TGTGCCAGCAGCCATCAGGGGGCGGGAGAACAGTAC. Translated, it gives CASSHQGAGEQY. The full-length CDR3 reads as CASSHQGAGEQYF.

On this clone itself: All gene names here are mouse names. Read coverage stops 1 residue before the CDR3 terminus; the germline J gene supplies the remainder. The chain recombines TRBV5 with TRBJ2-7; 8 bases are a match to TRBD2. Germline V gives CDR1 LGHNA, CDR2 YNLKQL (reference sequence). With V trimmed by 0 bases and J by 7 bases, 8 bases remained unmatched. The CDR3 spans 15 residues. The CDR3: CASSQDGGGREEQYF. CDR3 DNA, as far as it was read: TGTGCCAGCAGCCAAGATGGGGGGGGGCGCGAGGAACAGTAC.

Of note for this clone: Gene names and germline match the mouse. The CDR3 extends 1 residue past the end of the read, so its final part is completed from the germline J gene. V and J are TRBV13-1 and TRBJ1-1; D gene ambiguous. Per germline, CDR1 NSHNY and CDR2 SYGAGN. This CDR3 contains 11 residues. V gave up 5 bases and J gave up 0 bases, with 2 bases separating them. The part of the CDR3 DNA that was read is TGTGCCAGCAGGGCAAACACAGAAGTCTTC. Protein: CASRANTEVF. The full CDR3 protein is CASRANTEVFF.

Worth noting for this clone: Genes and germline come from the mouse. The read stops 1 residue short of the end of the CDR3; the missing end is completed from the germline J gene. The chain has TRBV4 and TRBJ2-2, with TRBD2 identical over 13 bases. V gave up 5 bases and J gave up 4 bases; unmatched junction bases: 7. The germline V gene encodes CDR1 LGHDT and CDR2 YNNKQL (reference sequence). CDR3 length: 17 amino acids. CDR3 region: CASSPMDWGGSTGQLYF. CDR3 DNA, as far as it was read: TGTGCCAGCAGCCCCATGGACTGGGGGGGCTCCACCGGGCAGCTCTAC. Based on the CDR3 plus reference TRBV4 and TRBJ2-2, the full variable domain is ETAVFQTPNYHVTQVGNEVSFNCKQTLGHDTMYWYKQDSKKLLKIMFSYNNKQLIVNETVPRRFSPQSSDKAHLNLRIKSVEPEDSAVYLCASSPMDWGGSTGQLYFGEGSKLTVL.